The entry that follows covers one TCR beta chain sequence. What it binds is unknown. These donors, healthy bone marrow donors, were studied. There are 18 residues in the CDR3. From germline, CDR1 is SGHAT and CDR2 FQNNGV. The ends lost 1 base at V and 4 bases at J; junction bases unmatched: 10. This record belongs to a study of cytomegalovirus exposure and HLA in healthy donors. Study findings and constraints: Among TCR sequences, most were rare, though some public TCRs appeared in many donors. Some segments of the V type, notably TRBV6-2 and TRBV6-3, were excluded as indistinguishable. About 87% or about 30% of the time was how often most TCR beta V segments were productive, according to an earlier analysis.

Primers for the PCR totalled 60 Vbeta and 13 Jbeta. Sequencing used immunoSEQ multiplex PCR; TCRdb keeps in-frame clones, though not all of them. The sample carries over 110,000 clones, 55% to 80% recorded once. The sample taken for sequencing was PBMCs. This clonotype originated in a woman aged 40 to 50 in good health and CMV-seronegative. The rearrangement joins TRBV11-2 to TRBJ2-2; 9 nucleotides line up with TRBD2. CDR3 DNA: TGTGCCAGCAGCTTAGGGGGCGGGGGGGCCCGGGTCACCGGGGAGCTGTTTTTT. It encodes CASSLGGGGARVTGELFF.